The TCR beta chain described here comes from a study of T cell responses to AZD1222 COVID-19 vaccine. Per the germline V gene, CDR1 is MNHEY and CDR2 is SMNVEV (reference sequence). V was trimmed by 3 bases and J by 0 bases, leaving 7 bases between them. The CDR3 is made up of 14 amino acids. Of note for this clone: Its target is not known.

The method was immunoSEQ multiplex PCR; TCRdb's version includes in-frame clones alone and lacks a portion of them. The sample has about 59,000 clones, 75% to 90% seen once. Pooling covered second doses at about 4 or about 12 weeks. Overall study results and limits: Just a handful of AZD1222 recipients tested seropositive at baseline. The donors showed a predominance of white British ancestry and of females, with possible underestimation of clonal diversity. No day 14 peak samples; only post-peak repertoires were characterized.

This rearrangement joins TRBV27 to TRBJ2-3; D remains unclear. The sequence was collected from an adult who received the AZD1222 COVID-19 vaccine. Sequenced here: peripheral blood, sampled 28 days after the second AZD1222 dose. The CDR3 loop reads CASSLSRSTDTQYF. CDR3 nucleotides: TGTGCCAGCAGTTTGTCCAGAAGCACAGATACGCAGTATTTT.